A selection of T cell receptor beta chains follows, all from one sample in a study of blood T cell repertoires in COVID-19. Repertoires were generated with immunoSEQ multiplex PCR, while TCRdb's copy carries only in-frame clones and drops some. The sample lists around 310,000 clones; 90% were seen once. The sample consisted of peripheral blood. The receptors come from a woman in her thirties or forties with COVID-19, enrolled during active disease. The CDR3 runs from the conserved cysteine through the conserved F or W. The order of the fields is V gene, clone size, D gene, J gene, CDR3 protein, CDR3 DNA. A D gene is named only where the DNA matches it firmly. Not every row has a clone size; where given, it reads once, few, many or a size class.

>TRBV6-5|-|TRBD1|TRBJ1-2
CASSYSDRVEGYTF
TGTGCCAGCAGTTACTCAGACAGGGTAGAAGGCTACACCTTC
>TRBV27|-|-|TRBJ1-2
CASSQGMGGYGYTF
TGTGCCAGCAGCCAGGGGATGGGTGGTTATGGCTACACCTTC
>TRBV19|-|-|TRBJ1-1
CASSKGSVNTEAFF
TGTGCCAGTAGTAAGGGGTCGGTGAACACTGAAGCTTTCTTT
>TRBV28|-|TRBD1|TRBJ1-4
CASRDGTGGNEKLFF
TGTGCCAGCAGAGACGGGACAGGGGGTAATGAAAAACTGTTTTTT
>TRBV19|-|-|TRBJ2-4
CASSTPDLEAKNIQYF
TGTGCCAGTAGTACTCCCGACCTGGAGGCCAAAAACATTCAGTACTTC
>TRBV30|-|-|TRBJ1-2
CAWSVLNGYTF
TGTGCCTGGAGTGTACTAAATGGCTACACCTTC
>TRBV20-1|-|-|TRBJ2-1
CSAPRWNEQFF
TGCAGTGCTCCGAGGTGGAATGAGCAGTTCTTC
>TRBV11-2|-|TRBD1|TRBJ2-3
CASSRSGTGGWDTQYF
TGTGCCAGCAGTCGATCCGGGACAGGGGGCTGGGATACGCAGTATTTT
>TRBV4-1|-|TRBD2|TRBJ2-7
CASSQLAGPLEQYF
TGCGCCAGCAGCCAATTAGCGGGGCCTCTCGAGCAGTACTTC
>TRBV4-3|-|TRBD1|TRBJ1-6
CASSQDGTVNSPLHF
TGCGCCAGCAGCCAAGATGGGACAGTAAATTCACCCCTCCACTTT
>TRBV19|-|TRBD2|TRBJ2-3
CASSRGGASDTQYF
TGTGCCAGTAGTAGGGGAGGGGCGTCAGATACGCAGTATTTT
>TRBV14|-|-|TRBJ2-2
CASSKIEFTGELFF
TGTGCCAGCAGCAAAATAGAATTCACCGGGGAGCTGTTTTTT
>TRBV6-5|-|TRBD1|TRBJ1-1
CASRPGGTVAEAFF
TGTGCCAGCAGACCAGGGGGGACCGTTGCTGAAGCTTTCTTT
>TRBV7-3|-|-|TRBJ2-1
CASSLTGQGSYNEQFF
TGTGCCAGCAGCTTAACGGGCCAGGGTTCCTACAATGAGCAGTTCTTC
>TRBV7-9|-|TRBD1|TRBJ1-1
CASSERTGETEAFF
TGTGCCAGCAGTGAGAGGACAGGGGAGACTGAAGCTTTCTTT
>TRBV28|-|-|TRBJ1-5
CASSFPGSNQPQHF
TGTGCCAGCAGTTTTCCGGGAAGCAATCAGCCCCAGCATTTT
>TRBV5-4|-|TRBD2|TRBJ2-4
CASSLTGTSGGAIIQYF
TGTGCCAGCAGCTTGACCGGGACTAGCGGGGGGGCGATCATTCAGTACTTC
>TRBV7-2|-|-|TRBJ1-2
CASSLRANYGYTF
TGTGCCAGCAGCTTACGGGCTAACTATGGCTACACCTTC
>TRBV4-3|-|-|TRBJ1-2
CASSQVSQGTNYGYTF
TGCGCCAGCAGCCAAGTATCGCAGGGCACTAACTATGGCTACACCTTC
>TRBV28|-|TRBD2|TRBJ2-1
CASSPIRLAGGLVGNEQFF
TGTGCCAGCAGTCCTATAAGACTAGCGGGAGGCTTAGTTGGCAATGAGCAGTTCTTC
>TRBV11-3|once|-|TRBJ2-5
CASSFSGSETQYF
TGTGCCAGCAGCTTCTCAGGGTCAGAGACCCAGTACTTC
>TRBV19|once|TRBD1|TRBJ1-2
CASSIRQGDYGYTF
TGTGCCAGTAGTATCCGACAGGGGGACTATGGCTACACCTTC
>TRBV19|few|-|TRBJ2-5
CASSSMWGLETQYF
TGTGCCAGTAGTTCAATGTGGGGGCTGGAGACCCAGTACTTC